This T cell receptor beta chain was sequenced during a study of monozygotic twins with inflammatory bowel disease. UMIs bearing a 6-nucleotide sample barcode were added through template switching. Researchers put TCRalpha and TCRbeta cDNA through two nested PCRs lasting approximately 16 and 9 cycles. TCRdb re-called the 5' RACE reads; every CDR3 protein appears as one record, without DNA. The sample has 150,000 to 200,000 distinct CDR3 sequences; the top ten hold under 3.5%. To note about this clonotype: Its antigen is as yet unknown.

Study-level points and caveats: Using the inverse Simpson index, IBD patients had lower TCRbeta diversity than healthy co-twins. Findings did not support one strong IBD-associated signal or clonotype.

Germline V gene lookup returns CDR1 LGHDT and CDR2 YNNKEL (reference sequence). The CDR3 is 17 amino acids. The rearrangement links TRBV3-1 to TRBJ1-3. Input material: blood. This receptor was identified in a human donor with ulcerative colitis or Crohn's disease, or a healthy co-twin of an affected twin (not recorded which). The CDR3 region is CASSQGLGLRSGNTIYF.